The clone carrying this T cell receptor beta chain was detected once. The CDR3 covers 14 residues. Germline CDR1 and CDR2: SGHDN and FVKESK. With 2 bases removed from V and 6 bases from J, the gap between germline ends came to 12 bases. The protocol was immunoSEQ multiplex PCR, while the TCRdb copy is restricted to in-frame clones and leaves out a portion. The sample consists of some 76,000 clones, about 89% of them appearing once. This sample stems from a study of blood T cell repertoires in COVID-19. Study details: There were acute and convalescent COVID-19 samples, and they came from the United States, Italy and Spain. Sources were T cells, B-cell-depleted T cells, or PBMCs; the material itself was cDNA or gDNA.

The material sequenced was peripheral blood. This chain uses TRBV14 with TRBJ2-3; D not certain. The receptor was derived from a man aged 55 to 69 with acute or convalescent COVID-19. The CDR3 loop is CASSQPYSGDTQYF. The CDR3 nucleotides read TGTGCCAGCAGCCAACCCTACTCCGGGGATACGCAGTATTTT.